Reported below is one T cell receptor beta chain. What it binds is not known. The data stem from a study of cytomegalovirus exposure and HLA in healthy donors. Notes on the study in general: According to a later analysis, TCR clusters from the first cohort tended to co-occur in the approximately 120 validation repertoires. Testing in vitro showed three CMV-associated chains specific for CMV antigens.

Separate from the roughly 670-subject first cohort, the roughly 120-subject validation cohort was the one that the donors belonged to. V shed 4 bases, J shed 6 bases, and the junction held 20 bases outside the gene matches. This CDR3 has 19 amino acids. From germline, CDR1 is SGHKS and CDR2 YYEKEE (reference sequence). Data came from immunoSEQ multiplex PCR; TCRdb stores just in-frame clones and leaves some out. Among about 63,000 clones listed, around 90% were seen once. V and J are TRBV5-5 and TRBJ2-1; the match to TRBD1 covers 9 bases. Sequencing used PBMCs. This receptor was taken from a woman younger than 30 in good health and CMV-seronegative. This CDR3 reads CASSPTPGSGTGIFNEQFF. Written as DNA, the CDR3 is TGTGCCAGCAGCCCCACACCCGGGTCGGGGACAGGGATTTTCAATGAGCAGTTCTTC.